A selection of T cell receptor beta chains follows, all from one sample in a study of Ad26.COV2.S vaccination and SARS-CoV-2 variants. This table comes from immunoSEQ multiplex PCR, and its TCRdb copy is limited to in-frame clones, with some not included. The sample has some 410,000 clones, roughly 90% seen once; the top ten hold around 1.7%. Sequences were derived from peripheral blood, sampled in a trial of Ad26.COV2.S vaccine versus placebo. All receptors derive from a person aged 18-65 years who received the Ad26.COV2.S COVID-19 vaccine or a placebo. The CDR3 runs from the conserved cysteine through the conserved F or W. Only part of the rows carry a size: once, few, many, or a class if the clone is expanded.

CDR3aa	j_gene	v_gene	abundance	len
CASSSTGTSFSDTQYF	TRBJ2-3	TRBV7-2	.	16
CASSYAGYWANVLTF	TRBJ2-6	TRBV6-2/TRBV6-3	.	15
CASTSSWKDYGYTF	TRBJ1-2	TRBV28	.	14
CASSLDRMRGFGQPQHF	TRBJ1-5	TRBV27	few	17
CASRKTTGKNTEAFF	TRBJ1-1	TRBV7-9	.	15
CASSNGAVNSPLHF	TRBJ1-6	TRBV11-2	.	14
CTSSLSGGQTRTDTQYF	TRBJ2-3	TRBV1	once	17
CASSTRQGRGNQPQHF	TRBJ1-5	TRBV21-1	.	16
CASSLADPSEQYF	TRBJ2-7	TRBV5-1	.	13
CASSDTETGDEAFF	TRBJ1-1	TRBV6-2/TRBV6-3	.	14
CASRGRGEIEQYF	TRBJ2-7	TRBV7-9	.	13
CASSTRTGYAEQYF	TRBJ2-7	TRBV19	.	14
CASSHGQMNTEAFF	TRBJ1-1	TRBV4-3	.	14